This TCR beta chain was sequenced during a study of T cell responses to AZD1222 COVID-19 vaccine. Study-level points and caveats: Distributed over spike, vaccine-associated CD4 TCRs predominated at 160-218 and 743-854. Seropositive status at baseline applied to only five or six AZD1222 recipients. Females made up more of the donors, who were largely white British, and clonal diversity may have come out too low. The study found Spike-specific TCR breadth and depth rose after two AZD1222 doses.

V shed 5 bases and J shed 3 bases, with 20 bases lying between them. The CDR3 contains 16 residues. Per germline, CDR1 LNHNV and CDR2 YYDKDF (reference sequence). With regard to this clone: Its antigen is unknown.

Libraries were prepared by immunoSEQ multiplex PCR; TCRdb keeps only in-frame clonotypes and omits some of them. The sample includes about 160,000 clones, about 90% of them seen just once. The source material was peripheral blood, sampled on day 0 of MenACWY control vaccination. The sequence derives from an adult in good health. This chain joins TRBV15 and TRBJ2-7, with a tentative D call TRBD2 (7 bases). CDR3 residues: CATSPLGAGVGYEQYF. CDR3 nucleotide sequence: TGTGCCACCAGCCCCCTGGGGGCGGGAGTTGGCTACGAGCAGTACTTC.